The clone carrying this T cell receptor beta chain showed up just a few times. As yet, its antigen is unknown. For repertoire sequencing, the TCR beta CDR3 regions were amplified from RNA transcripts. The library came from an HTBI-primed first-round RT-PCR and a second-round multiplex PCR. TCRdb used MiXCR to reprocess the multiplex PCR reads, holding one entry per CDR3 protein. The table has over a million distinct CDR3 sequences, 35% to 45% seen once. The data belong to a study of Graves' ophthalmopathy and Graves' hyperthyroidism. Across the study: The authors defined stable hyperthyroidism as no ophthalmopathy within 18 months of follow-up.

Notes on the study in general: The authors also found most expanded thyroid clonotypes above 0.001 frequency in blood.

The germline CDR1 and CDR2 sequences are ENHRY and SYGVKD. This CDR3 region has 13 residues. V was cut by 9 bases and J by 0 bases, with 9 bases left in between. Eligible hyperthyroidism cases comprised new diagnoses of under 2 months' duration in individuals aged 18 to 65. Diagnoses were established from clinical symptoms, serum thyroxine, TRAb, thyroid ultrasound and orbital computed tomography. The sequenced sample consisted of peripheral blood or thyroid tissue (not recorded which). The chain is built from TRBV10-3 and TRBJ1-3, with D possibly being TRBD1 (6 bases). This sequence was found in an adult man with Graves' hyperthyroidism. CDR3 sequence reads: CAIGQNSGNTIYF. CDR3 DNA: TGTGCCATTGGACAGAACTCTGGAAACACCATATATTTT.